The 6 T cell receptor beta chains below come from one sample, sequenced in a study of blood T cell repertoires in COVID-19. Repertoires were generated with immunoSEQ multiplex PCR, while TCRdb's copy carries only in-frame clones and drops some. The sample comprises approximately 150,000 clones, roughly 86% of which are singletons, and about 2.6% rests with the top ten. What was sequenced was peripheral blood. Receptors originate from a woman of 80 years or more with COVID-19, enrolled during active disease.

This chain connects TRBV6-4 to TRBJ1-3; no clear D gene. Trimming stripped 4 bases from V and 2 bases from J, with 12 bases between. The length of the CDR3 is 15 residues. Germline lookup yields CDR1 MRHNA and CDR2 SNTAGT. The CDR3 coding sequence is TGTGCCAGCAGTGCCCGGGGAAGAGCTGGAAACACCATATATTTT. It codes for CASSARGRAGNTIYF.

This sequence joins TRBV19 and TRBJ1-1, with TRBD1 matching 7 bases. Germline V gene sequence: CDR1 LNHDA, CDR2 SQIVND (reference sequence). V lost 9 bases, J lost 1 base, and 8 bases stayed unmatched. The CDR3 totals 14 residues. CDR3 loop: CASKSRGSNTEAFF. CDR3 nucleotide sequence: TGTGCCAGCAAGAGCAGGGGGTCGAACACTGAAGCTTTCTTT.

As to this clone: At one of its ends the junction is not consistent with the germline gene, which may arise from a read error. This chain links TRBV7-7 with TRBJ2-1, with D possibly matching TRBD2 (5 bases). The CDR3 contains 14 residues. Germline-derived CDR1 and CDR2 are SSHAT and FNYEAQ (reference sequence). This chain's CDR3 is CASSQSTSLGEQFF. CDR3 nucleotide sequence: TGTGCTAGCAGCCAAAGTACTAGTCTTGGTGAGCAGTTCTTC.

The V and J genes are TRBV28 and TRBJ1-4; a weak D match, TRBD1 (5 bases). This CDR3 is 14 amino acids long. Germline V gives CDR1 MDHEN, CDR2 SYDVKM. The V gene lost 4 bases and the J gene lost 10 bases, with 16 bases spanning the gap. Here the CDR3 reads CASSSRDGGGKLFF. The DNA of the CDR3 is TGTGCCAGCAGTTCGCGGGACGGGGGGGGAAAACTGTTTTTT.

CDR3 sequence (DNA): TGTGCCAGCCTCCTCCCCCCGGGGAAGCAGTACTTC. Protein product: CASLLPPGKQYF. The chain is built from TRBV7-2 and TRBJ2-7, with a weak D call TRBD2 (5 bases). There are 12 residues in the CDR3. Germline lookup yields CDR1 SGHTA and CDR2 FQGNSA. Trimming shortened V by 8 bases and J by 8 bases, and 16 bases separated the two germline ends. The full variable domain, in which reference TRBV7-2 and TRBJ2-7 provide the parts outside the CDR3, is GAGVSQSPSNKVTEKGKDVELRCDPISGHTALYWYRQSLGQGLEFLIYFQGNSAPDKSGLPSDRFSAERTGGSVSTLTIQRTQQEDSAVYLCASLLPPGKQYFGPGTRLTVT.

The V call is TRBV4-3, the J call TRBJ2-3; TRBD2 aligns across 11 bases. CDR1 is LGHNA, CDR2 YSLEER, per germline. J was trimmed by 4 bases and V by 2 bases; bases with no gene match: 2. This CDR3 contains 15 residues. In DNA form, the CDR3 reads TGCGCCAGCAGCCAAACTAGCGGGAGTGCAGATACGCAGTATTTT. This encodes CASSQTSGSADTQYF.